Listed here are 30 T cell receptor beta chains from one sample, sequenced in a study of shared clonotypes between healthy human individuals. The repertoire was sequenced with immunoSEQ multiplex PCR; TCRdb's copy has only in-frame clones and lacks some. The table shows approximately 1,000,000 clones, with 75% to 80% occurring only once. The sequenced sample was memory CD4+ T cells from PBMCs. The sample's subset: CD45RA-negative fraction. These receptors were taken from a man between 18 and 35 years old in good health. Some clones in this sample may be carry-over from other donors' samples.

The chain employs TRBV30 and TRBJ2-5; 9 nucleotides align to TRBD1. CDR3 length: 16 amino acids. The V gene's germline CDR1 is GTSNPN and CDR2 SVGIG (reference sequence). The trim removed 2 bases at V and 1 base at J, leaving 8 bases unmatched. The CDR3 DNA sequence: TGTGCCTGGAGTCCAAGGGACAGGGCCCCCCAAGAGACCCAGTACTTC. Protein sequence: CAWSPRDRAPQETQYF.

This clone was picked up one time. V and J are TRBV6-5 and TRBJ2-7, with D tentatively TRBD1 (5 bases). The CDR3 is 12 amino acids. The V end lost 8 bases, the J end lost 5 bases, and 13 bases lay between the germline ends. Germline values: CDR1 MNHEY, CDR2 SVGAGI. The CDR3 sequence is CASGSTVNEQYF. In DNA form, the CDR3 reads TGTGCCAGCGGTTCGACAGTGAACGAGCAGTACTTC.

The rearrangement links TRBV28 to TRBJ2-1; D might be TRBD2 (6 bases). Germline V gene data show CDR1 as MDHEN and CDR2 as SYDVKM. Between the trimmed V and J ends, which lost 5 bases and 14 bases, there was a span of 19 bases. The length of the CDR3 is 13 residues. CDR3: CASSIISGGPEFF. DNA for the CDR3: TGTGCCAGCAGTATAATAAGCGGAGGGCCGGAGTTCTTC.

The V call is TRBV28, the J call TRBJ1-1, with a weak D call TRBD1 (5 bases). The V end lost 5 bases, the J end lost 3 bases, and 13 bases lay between the germline ends. This CDR3 has 14 residues. CDR1 MDHEN and CDR2 SYDVKM come from the germline V gene. CDR3 residues: CASSRGRRDTEAFF. The DNA for the CDR3 is TGTGCCAGCAGTAGGGGTCGGCGGGACACTGAAGCTTTCTTT.

The chain links TRBV18 to TRBJ2-7; 8 positions agree with TRBD2. TRBJ2-5 matches the DNA end more closely, so the J call is doubtful. The CDR3 is made up of 15 amino acids. Looked up from germline, CDR1 is KGHSH and CDR2 is LQKENI. The CDR3 nucleotides are TGTGCCAGCTCACCAGGGCTAGCGGGTCAAGAGACCCAGTACTTC. It specifies CASSPGLAGQETQYF.

This clone has only a few counts. The V and J genes are TRBV6-6 and TRBJ1-5, with D perhaps TRBD1 (6 bases). Germline assignment: CDR1 MNHNY and CDR2 SVGAGI (reference sequence). Trimming shortened V by 6 bases and J by 8 bases, and 17 bases separated the two germline ends. The CDR3 runs to 14 residues. The DNA of the CDR3 is TGTGCCAGCAGGGACAGTGAGGGGATAAAGCCCCAGCATTTT. Protein: CASRDSEGIKPQHF.

The chain combines TRBV9 with TRBJ2-1, with TRBD2 as a possible D gene (6 bases). Trimming removed 10 bases at V and 0 bases at J, with 14 bases between. The CDR3 length is 14 residues. Germline V gene lookup returns CDR1 SGDLS and CDR2 YYNGEE. DNA for the CDR3: TGTGCCTCAGCGGCGGGGAGCTCCTACAATGAGCAGTTCTTC. It specifies CASAAGSSYNEQFF.

This clone was seen a single time. This sequence joins TRBV27 and TRBJ2-7; no reliable D call. V lost 2 bases and J 1 base, leaving 9 bases between the germline ends. Germline values: CDR1 MNHEY, CDR2 SMNVEV (reference sequence). The CDR3 covers 14 residues. CDR3 region: CASSLRARSYEQYF. Written as DNA, the CDR3 is TGTGCCAGCAGTTTAAGGGCCAGGTCCTACGAGCAGTACTTC.

The J gene is TRBJ2-7, the V gene TRBV9, with 9 bases aligning to TRBD2. The V segment lost 0 bases and the J segment 3 bases; nucleotides outside the gene matches: 4. CDR3 length: 15 residues. CDR1 SGDLS and CDR2 YYNGEE come from the germline V gene. Here the CDR3 DNA reads TGTGCCAGCAGCGTAGGCCCTAGCGGGAACTACGAGCAGTACTTC. Translation gives CASSVGPSGNYEQYF.

This clone was picked up a small number of times. The chain recombines TRBV7-2 with TRBJ2-4; D remains unclear. The CDR3 consists of 15 residues. Germline CDR1 reads SGHTA; CDR2 reads FQGNSA. The germline V and J ends were trimmed by 0 bases and 8 bases, with 14 bases remaining between them. The CDR3 coding sequence is TGTGCCAGCAGCTTAGCGCTCCGTGGTCTGGACATTCAGTACTTC. Its translation is CASSLALRGLDIQYF.

This clone occurred a few times. The chain employs TRBV4-1 and TRBJ2-2; D is unclear. Looked up from germline, CDR1 is MGHRA and CDR2 is YSYEKL. The CDR3 consists of 14 residues. V was cut by 3 bases and J by 2 bases, with 7 bases left in between. The CDR3 bases are TGCGCCAGCAGCCAGCCCACTAACACCGGGGAGCTGTTTTTT. Its translation: CASSQPTNTGELFF.

This sequence joins TRBV5-6 and TRBJ1-5, with TRBD1 matching over 7 bases. Unmatched junction bases numbered 4, after V lost 1 base and J lost 6 bases. Germline CDR1 is SGHDT and CDR2 is YYEEEE. This CDR3 spans 14 amino acids. The CDR3 bases are TGTGCCAGCAGCTTGTCAGGGGGTGGTCAGCCCCAGCATTTT. Amino acids: CASSLSGGGQPQHF.

The J gene is TRBJ1-1, the V gene TRBV7-2; a possible D gene is TRBD1 (5 bases). This CDR3 region has 14 residues. CDR1 and CDR2 from the germline V gene are SGHTA and FQGNSA. V lost 5 bases, J lost 10 bases, and 20 bases lay in between. CDR3 residues: CASSRGTLSEGAFF. In DNA, the CDR3 is TGTGCCAGCAGCCGGGGGACTCTCTCAGAAGGAGCTTTCTTT.

This clone was detected only a few times. The chain is built from TRBV28 and TRBJ2-7; 8 bases match TRBD2. V shed 2 bases and J 2 bases; nucleotides not matched to a gene: 11. This CDR3 region has 17 residues. The germline CDR1 and CDR2 sequences are MDHEN and SYDVKM. CDR3 DNA sequence: TGTGCCAGCAGTTTAGGCTCCGGCGGCGGGGGGACCTACGAGCAGTACTTC. Protein product: CASSLGSGGGGTYEQYF.

The V call is TRBV5-1, the J call TRBJ1-1; D possibly corresponds to TRBD1 (5 bases). The CDR3 is made up of 16 amino acids. V was clipped by 0 bases and J by 1 base, with 13 bases between them. Per germline, CDR1 SGHRS and CDR2 YFSETQ. The CDR3 nucleotides read TGCGCCAGCAGCTTGGATGGGGCAGTAAAGAACACTGAAGCTTTCTTT. This codes for CASSLDGAVKNTEAFF.

This clone was picked up one time. This sequence joins TRBV7-2 and TRBJ2-7; TRBD2 matches at 9 bases. V lost 1 base to trimming and J lost 5 bases; unmatched junction nucleotides: 9. CDR3 length: 16 amino acids. Germline assignment: CDR1 SGHTA and CDR2 FQGNSA. CDR3 protein: CASSLGLAGVPHEQYF. In nucleotides, the CDR3 is TGTGCCAGCAGCTTAGGATTAGCGGGAGTCCCCCACGAGCAGTACTTC.

The CDR3, as DNA: TGTGCCAGTAGTTCGCCCCTGAGGGAAAAACTGTTTTTT. Its protein is CASSSPLREKLFF. The chain employs TRBV19 and TRBJ1-4; D uncertain. Trimming stripped 5 bases from V and 8 bases from J, with 12 bases between. Germline CDR1 LNHDA, CDR2 SQIVND (reference sequence). This CDR3 has 13 amino acids.

This chain links TRBV13 with TRBJ2-1, with 7 bases fitting TRBD2. The CDR3 sequence is 14 residues long. J lost 3 bases, V lost 10 bases, and 9 bases had no gene match. CDR1 and CDR2 (germline): PRHDT, FYEKMQ (reference sequence). CDR3: CATFGRPDYNEQFF. DNA for the CDR3: TGTGCCACTTTCGGGAGGCCCGACTACAATGAGCAGTTCTTC. Drawing the rest from reference TRBV13 and TRBJ2-1, the complete variable domain is AAGVIQSPRHLIKEKRETATLKCYPIPRHDTVYWYQQGPGQDPQFLISFYEKMQSDKGSIPDRFSAQQFSDYHSELNMSSLELGDSALYFCATFGRPDYNEQFFGPGTRLTVL.

Turning to this clone: The same CDR3 also results from other DNA sequences found in this sample. The rearrangement joins TRBV7-6 to TRBJ2-7, with a weak D call TRBD1 (6 bases). Germline assignment: CDR1 SGHVS and CDR2 FNYEAQ. V dropped 5 bases and J dropped 3 bases, with 14 bases sitting between them. CDR3 size: 14 residues. In nucleotides, the CDR3 is TGTGCCAGCAGCCTGGGTAGGGGGAGCTACGAGCAGTACTTC. Its protein product is CASSLGRGSYEQYF.

V gene TRBV28 combines with J gene TRBJ1-2; D uncertain. This CDR3 has 13 amino acids. V gave up 1 base and J gave up 3 bases, with 6 bases separating them. CDR1 is MDHEN and CDR2 is SYDVKM in the germline V gene. The CDR3 loop reads CASSLLIDYGYTF. The CDR3 nucleotides read TGTGCCAGCAGTTTATTAATCGACTATGGCTACACCTTC.

This rearrangement joins TRBV28 to TRBJ2-3, with a tentative D call TRBD1 (6 bases). Germline assignment: CDR1 MDHEN and CDR2 SYDVKM. The V end lost 7 bases, the J end lost 1 base, and 18 bases lay between the germline ends. The CDR3 runs 16 residues. CDR3 amino acids: CASNPTGKRGTDTQYF. The DNA for the CDR3 is TGTGCCAGCAACCCCACAGGGAAACGGGGCACAGATACGCAGTATTTT. Supplemented by reference TRBV28 and TRBJ2-3, the full variable domain reads DVKVTQSSRYLVKRTGEKVFLECVQDMDHENMFWYRQDPGLGLRLIYFSYDVKMKEKGDIPEGYSVSREKKERFSLILESASTNQTSMYLCASNPTGKRGTDTQYFGPGTRLTVL.

About this clone: The identical CDR3 is also encoded by other nucleotide sequences in the sample. The chain carries TRBV28 and TRBJ1-4, with D perhaps TRBD1 (5 bases). The germline V gene encodes CDR1 MDHEN and CDR2 SYDVKM. V was shortened by 6 bases and J by 2 bases, with 13 bases between the two germline ends. This CDR3 has 15 amino acids. The DNA of the CDR3 is TGTGCCAGCAGCCCAGGCGGGGGGACTAATGAAAAACTGTTTTTT. This encodes CASSPGGGTNEKLFF.

With regard to this clone: With a much larger clone just one base away, this may be a read error. This sample also contains other DNA sequences that code for the same CDR3. The rearrangement uses TRBV5-4 and TRBJ2-7; 9 bases match TRBD1. Trimming removed 0 bases from V and 6 bases from J; junction bases left unmatched: 1. The CDR3 runs 13 residues. Germline V CDR1 and CDR2: SGHNT, YYREEE (reference sequence). This chain's CDR3 is CASSLGQGGEQYF. CDR3 nucleotide sequence: TGTGCCAGCAGCTTGGGACAGGGGGGCGAGCAGTACTTC.

The rearrangement joins TRBV7-3 to TRBJ2-1, with 9 bases that match TRBD2. The germline gives CDR1 SGHTA, CDR2 FQGTGA. V gave up 3 bases and J gave up 5 bases; unmatched junction bases: 5. The CDR3 spans 15 residues. The CDR3 DNA reads TGTGCCAGCAGCTTCGGAGCGGGAGGTCACAATGAGCAGTTCTTC. Translating it yields CASSFGAGGHNEQFF.

The chain links TRBV6-5 to TRBJ2-7, with 8 positions matching TRBD2. The CDR3 is 11 amino acids. V shed 7 bases, J shed 9 bases, and the junction held 5 bases outside the gene matches. Germline V gene sequence: CDR1 MNHEY, CDR2 SVGAGI. CDR3 bases: TGTGCCAGCAATAACGGGGGGGGGCAGTACTTC. It encodes CASNNGGGQYF.

The chain uses TRBV7-3 and TRBJ2-1; the match to TRBD2 covers 13 bases. V lost 4 bases to trimming and J lost 8 bases; unmatched junction nucleotides: 20. From germline, CDR1 is SGHTA and CDR2 FQGTGA. This CDR3 is built from 20 residues. The CDR3 here is CASSSGGTSGTVVSPYEQFF. In nucleotides, the CDR3 is TGTGCCAGCAGCTCCGGCGGGACTAGCGGGACCGTGGTGAGTCCGTATGAGCAGTTCTTC.

V and J are TRBV28 and TRBJ1-5; D unclear. This CDR3 comprises 15 residues. Trimming removed 5 bases at V and 0 bases at J, with 11 bases between. CDR1 is MDHEN, CDR2 SYDVKM, per germline. The CDR3 coding sequence is TGTGCCAGCAGTCTCAGACATTATAGCAATCAGCCCCAGCATTTT. Amino acids: CASSLRHYSNQPQHF.

The rearrangement uses TRBV4-2 and TRBJ1-2; tentative D call: TRBD1 (5 bases). Germline CDR1 is LGHNA and CDR2 is YNFKEQ. The CDR3 is made up of 17 amino acids. Trimming removed 0 bases at V and 5 bases at J, with 19 bases between. The CDR3 reads CASSQEGGTGTVYGYTF. CDR3 coding DNA: TGTGCCAGCAGCCAAGAGGGGGGGACCGGGACGGTGTATGGCTACACCTTC.

This chain links TRBV14 with TRBJ2-1; D possibly matches TRBD1 or TRBD2 (6 bases each). With 1 base removed from V and 5 bases from J, the gap between germline ends came to 15 bases. This CDR3 comprises 16 residues. Per the germline V gene, CDR1 is SGHDN and CDR2 is FVKESK. The CDR3: CASSQGQGRPHNEQFF. In DNA form, the CDR3 reads TGTGCCAGCAGCCAAGGCCAGGGGAGGCCCCACAATGAGCAGTTCTTC.

The V gene is TRBV5-1, the J gene TRBJ2-5; 8 bases are shared with TRBD2. CDR1 is SGHRS and CDR2 is YFSETQ in the germline V gene. The length of the CDR3 is 15 residues. V shed 0 bases and J 2 bases; nucleotides not matched to a gene: 3. The DNA for the CDR3 is TGCGCCAGCAGCTTGGTGGGCGGGAGGCAAGAGACCCAGTACTTC. As protein: CASSLVGGRQETQYF. Looking up the rest from reference TRBV5-1 and TRBJ2-5 gives the full variable domain: KAGVTQTPRYLIKTRGQQVTLSCSPISGHRSVSWYQQTPGQGLQFLFEYFSETQRNKGNFPGRFSGRQFSNSRSEMNVSTLELGDSALYLCASSLVGGRQETQYFGPGTRLLVL.